This T cell receptor (beta chain) is drawn from a study of T cells after yellow fever vaccination. Study-wide background: Fractions containing few cells were prepared with SMART-Seq v4 Ultra Low Input.

Trimming shortened V by 0 bases and J by 2 bases, and 6 bases separated the two germline ends. Germline V CDR1 and CDR2: SGHRS, YFSETQ. The length of the CDR3 is 15 residues. At least ten counts were recorded for this clonotype. A process of 5'RACE template switching, which added a universal primer site and UMIs, was used to make TCR cDNA. MiXCR, applied by TCRdb to the 5' RACE reads, yields one record per CDR3 protein. The data show 29,000 or so distinct CDR3 sequences, around 4.6% seen once. The sequence came from a man under 40 who received the YFV17D yellow fever vaccine. This specimen was CD8+ T cells sorted from PBMCs, taken 10 days after the yellow fever booster vaccination. V usage is TRBV5-1 and J usage is TRBJ2-6, with D perhaps matching TRBD2 (5 bases). The DNA for the CDR3 is TGCGCCAGCAGCTTGGACGGGGCTGGGGCCAACGTCCTGACTTTC. This translates into CASSLDGAGANVLTF. The variable domain in full, completed from reference TRBV5-1 and TRBJ2-6, reads KAGVTQTPRYLIKTRGQQVTLSCSPISGHRSVSWYQQTPGQGLQFLFEYFSETQRNKGNFPGRFSGRQFSNSRSEMNVSTLELGDSALYLCASSLDGAGANVLTFGAGSRLTVL.